This TCR beta chain comes out of a study of cytomegalovirus exposure and HLA in healthy donors. Study-wide points: Presence/absence comparisons presumed near-even sequencing depth among donors. Common viral pathogens were later found to be apparently linked to several of the most significant clusters. In a later analysis, at a false discovery rate of 0.05, fewer than 20,000 TCR beta sequences were associated with HLA alleles.

A note on this clone: The antigen remains undetermined. A junction boundary mismatches the germline segment, possibly from a read error.

This CDR3 has 14 amino acids. Germline CDR1 is SSHAT and CDR2 is FNYEAQ (reference sequence). A multiplex PCR was run with 60 Vbeta primers and 13 Jbeta primers. TCRdb's table, derived via immunoSEQ multiplex PCR, lists solely in-frame clones and lacks some. The data show some 100,000 clones, with around 74% seen just once and 1.9% held by the top ten. V usage is TRBV7-7 and J usage is TRBJ2-5, with a tentative D call TRBD1 (6 bases). Sequencing was performed on PBMCs. This clonotype was obtained from a woman in her 40s in good health and CMV-seronegative. The DNA for the CDR3 is TGTGCTAGCAGCTTAGGGGGACAAAAAGAGACCCAGTACTTC. This gives the protein CASSLGGQKETQYF.